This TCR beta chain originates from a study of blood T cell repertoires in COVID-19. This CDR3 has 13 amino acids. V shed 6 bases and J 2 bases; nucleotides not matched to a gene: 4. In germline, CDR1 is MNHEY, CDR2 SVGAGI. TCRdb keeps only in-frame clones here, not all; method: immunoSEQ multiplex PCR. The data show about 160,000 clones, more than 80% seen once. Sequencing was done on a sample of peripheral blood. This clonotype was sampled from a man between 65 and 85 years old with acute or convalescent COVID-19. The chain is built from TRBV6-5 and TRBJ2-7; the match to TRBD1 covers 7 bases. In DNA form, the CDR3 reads TGTGCCAGCAGGGACAGGCTGACCTACGAGCAGTACTTC. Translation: CASRDRLTYEQYF.